Listed below are T cell receptor beta chains from one sample, sequenced in a study of human versus mouse CDR3 diversity and MHC coevolution. TCRdb's copy holds only in-frame clones and misses some; the assay was immunoSEQ multiplex PCR. The profile shows about 83,000 clones, under 95% of them singletons. Specimen: naive CD4+ T cells from blood. These receptors originate from a person aged 30-69 years in good health. Each CDR3 is given with its conserved first and last residue. A D gene is named only where the DNA matches it firmly. A row's size may be missing; if present it is once, few, many or a size class.

j_call	d_call	clone_size	v_call	cdr3_nt	cdr3_aa
TRBJ2-3	TRBD1	.	TRBV6-6	TGTGCCAGCAGTCGCTCAGGGGGAGATACGCAGTATTTT	CASSRSGGDTQYF
TRBJ2-7	TRBD1	.	TRBV6-1	TGTGCCAGCATCCACGGGACAGAGCGGCTTTACGAGCAGTACTTC	CASIHGTERLYEQYF
TRBJ1-3	TRBD1	.	TRBV2	TGTGCCACTACCAGGGGGCGATCTGGAAACACCATATATTTT	CATTRGRSGNTIYF
TRBJ1-2	.	.	TRBV5-8	TGTGCCAGCAGCTCTAACACCTTC	CASSSNTF
TRBJ2-5	.	once	TRBV19	TGTGCCAGTATCGTTTCGAGGGTCCGGGAGACCCAGTACTTC	CASIVSRVRETQYF
TRBJ2-7	.	.	TRBV7-9	TGTGCCAGCAGCTCATGGACAGTACACGGCGAGCAGTACTTC	CASSSWTVHGEQYF
TRBJ2-5	.	.	TRBV5-1	TGCGCCAGCAGCTTGCCAGGCCAAGAGACCCAGTACTTC	CASSLPGQETQYF
TRBJ1-3	.	.	TRBV18	TGTGCCAGCTCACCAGAACTCGGAAACACCATATATTTT	CASSPELGNTIYF
TRBJ1-3	.	.	TRBV7-2	TGTGCCAGCAGCTTCCCGGGAAACACCATATATTTT	CASSFPGNTIYF
TRBJ2-3	TRBD1	once	TRBV9	TGTGCCAGCAGCGTAGCACAGGGGGCAGGAGATACGCAGTATTTT	CASSVAQGAGDTQYF
TRBJ1-1	.	.	TRBV30	TGTGCCTGGAGTGCGGACAGGAACACTGAAGCTTTCTTT	CAWSADRNTEAFF
TRBJ2-7	TRBD1	.	TRBV4-1	TGCGCCAGCAGCCAAGAAACAGGGGTAGGAAACGAGCAGTACTTC	CASSQETGVGNEQYF
TRBJ2-3	.	.	TRBV29-1	TGCAGCGTTGGGTGGGGGGGGCCAACAGATACGCAGTATTTT	CSVGWGGPTDTQYF
TRBJ1-2	TRBD1	.	TRBV5-1	TGCGCCAGCAGCTTGGATTACAGGGGTCCTAACGGCTACACCTTC	CASSLDYRGPNGYTF
TRBJ2-3	.	.	TRBV2	TGTGCCACCCGAACATTCCTGAGCACAGATACGCAGTATTTT	CATRTFLSTDTQYF
TRBJ1-2	.	.	TRBV4-1	TGCGCCAGCAGCCAAGACAGTGGGGCAATCTATGGCTACACCTTC	CASSQDSGAIYGYTF
TRBJ1-6	TRBD1	once	TRBV28	TGTGCCAGCAGTTGGGGCGGACAGGGGGGATCACCCCTCCACTTT	CASSWGGQGGSPLHF
TRBJ2-2	.	.	TRBV7-9	TGTGCCAGCAGCTTCATACAGGGCGGGGAGCTGTTTTTT	CASSFIQGGELFF
TRBJ2-7	.	.	TRBV6-1	TGTGCCAGCAGTGTAAACAGGAATGGGTACTTC	CASSVNRNGYF
TRBJ1-2	.	.	TRBV2	TGTGCCAGCAGTGAACAACGGGGCTATGGCTACACCTTC	CASSEQRGYGYTF
TRBJ1-2	.	.	TRBV30	TGTGCCTGGAGAATACTTGAGGATCAAGATGGCTACACCTTC	CAWRILEDQDGYTF
TRBJ2-1	TRBD1	.	TRBV7-7	TGTGCCAGCAGCCCTAGTTGGGACAGTTACAATGAGCAGTTCTTC	CASSPSWDSYNEQFF
TRBJ2-1	TRBD2	.	TRBV7-8	TGTGCCAGCACGTTAGCGGGGGGGTACAATGAGCAGTTCTTC	CASTLAGGYNEQFF
TRBJ1-2	.	.	TRBV28	TGTGCCAGCAGTTTTGGGGGCACTAACTATGGCTACACCTTC	CASSFGGTNYGYTF
TRBJ1-2	TRBD1	.	TRBV19	TGTGCCAGTACCACGGACAGGGTCTTCAGCACAAACTATGGCTACACCTTC	CASTTDRVFSTNYGYTF
TRBJ1-1	.	.	TRBV19	TGTGCCAGTAGTATCCCGGGACTGGGCACTGAAGCTTTCTTT	CASSIPGLGTEAFF
TRBJ2-1	TRBD2	.	TRBV4-2	TGTGCCAGCAGCCAGGGACTAGCGGGGGGGCAGGAGCAGTTCTTC	CASSQGLAGGQEQFF
TRBJ2-7	.	.	TRBV7-8	TGTGCCAGCAGCTTAGCAGCTAGCGCGGTGGCCTACGAGCAGTACTTC	CASSLAASAVAYEQYF
TRBJ2-2	TRBD2	once	TRBV9	TGTGCCAGCAGCCCCGGGGGGGCGGGCACCGGGGAGCTGTTTTTT	CASSPGGAGTGELFF
TRBJ2-5	TRBD2	.	TRBV5-4	TGTGCCAGCAGCTTAGCGGGAGGGGCTGAGACCCAGTACTTC	CASSLAGGAETQYF
TRBJ1-1	TRBD1	.	TRBV27	TGTGCCAGCAGGGGGAGGGGACAGGGGACCATGAACACTGAAGCTTTCTTT	CASRGRGQGTMNTEAFF
TRBJ1-1	.	.	TRBV29-1	TGCCTAGGGGAGGGGATGAACACTGAAGCTTTCTTT	CLGEGMNTEAFF
TRBJ1-1	TRBD1	.	TRBV9	TGTGCCAGCAGCGCATTGCCATTGGACAGGAGGAACACTGAAGCTTTCTTT	CASSALPLDRRNTEAFF
TRBJ2-7	.	once	TRBV1	TGCACCAATAATAGCGGGGGGGATAGCTCCTACGAGCAGTACTTC	CTNNSGGDSSYEQYF
TRBJ1-2	TRBD1	.	TRBV18	TGTGCCAGCTCACCCATTGAGGGGGCGTTGGGCTACACCTTC	CASSPIEGALGYTF
TRBJ2-7	TRBD1	.	TRBV5-1	TGCGCCAGCAGCTGGACAGGGGTTCACTACGAGCAGTACTTC	CASSWTGVHYEQYF
TRBJ1-1	.	.	TRBV5-1	TGCGCCAGCAGCTCGAATAAACAGGGAGATGAAGCTTTCTTT	CASSSNKQGDEAFF
TRBJ1-1	TRBD1	.	TRBV10-3	TGTGCCATCAGTGGTTCCCGGGACAGAGTTGGGACTGAAGCTTTCTTT	CAISGSRDRVGTEAFF
TRBJ1-1	TRBD1	.	TRBV6-5	TGTGCCAGCAGTTACTCGTACAGGGGAGACACTGAAGCTTTCTTT	CASSYSYRGDTEAFF
TRBJ1-5	.	.	TRBV10-2	TGCGCCAGCAGTGATGAGGGAGAACCCCAGCATTTT	CASSDEGEPQHF
TRBJ1-6	TRBD1	.	TRBV27	TGTGCCAGCAGTCCGGGACAGGGGTTAGGAGCCCTCCACTTT	CASSPGQGLGALHF
TRBJ1-4	.	.	TRBV30	TGTGCCTGGAGCTCTAATGAAAAACTGTTTTTT	CAWSSNEKLFF
TRBJ2-3	.	.	TRBV5-6	TGTGCCAGCAGCCGGCAGGAGGTCGCAGATACGCAGTATTTT	CASSRQEVADTQYF
TRBJ2-3	TRBD2	.	TRBV5-4	TGTGCCAGCAGCCCGGGACTAGCGGCTTCCCTTGTCACAGATACGCAGTATTTT	CASSPGLAASLVTDTQYF
TRBJ2-1	.	.	TRBV7-6	TGTGCCAGCAGCGGACTCGGCAAGGCGGTCTACAATGAGCAGTTCTTC	CASSGLGKAVYNEQFF
TRBJ2-5	.	.	TRBV6-5	TGTGCCAGCAGAATGTCTAGCGCCCAAGAGACCCAGTACTTC	CASRMSSAQETQYF
TRBJ1-2	.	.	TRBV6-5	TGTGCCAGCAGTTACTTTCCGGGACAAGAGAACTATGGCTACACCTTC	CASSYFPGQENYGYTF
TRBJ2-3	.	.	TRBV6-5	TGTGCCAGCAGTTACTCGGGCAGGGATGGAGATACGCAGTATTTT	CASSYSGRDGDTQYF